Listed here are 9 T cell receptor beta chains from one sample, sequenced in a study of shared clonotypes between healthy human individuals. The table came from immunoSEQ multiplex PCR; TCRdb's copy has only in-frame clones and leaves some out. The sample includes approximately 2.1 million clones, over 85% of them seen just once. Specimen: naive CD4+ T cells from PBMCs. The subset here: CD45RA+ positively selected. These receptors were obtained from a man between 18 and 35 years old in good health. Some clones in this sample may be carry-over from other donors' samples.

CDR3 sequence (DNA): TGTGCCAGCAAAGGACAGGGTATGAACACTGAAGCTTTCTTT. It translates to CASKGQGMNTEAFF. The genes are TRBV6-5 and TRBJ1-1, with 8 nucleotides matching TRBD1. CDR3 length equals 14 residues. Trimming took 7 bases from V and 0 from J; bases not matched to a gene: 4. Germline-derived CDR1 and CDR2 are MNHEY and SVGAGI.

The rearrangement joins TRBV28 to TRBJ1-2, with D possibly matching TRBD1 (6 bases). CDR3 length: 16 amino acids. CDR1 MDHEN and CDR2 SYDVKM come from the germline V gene. V was shortened by 11 bases and J by 4 bases, with 26 bases between the two germline ends. The CDR3: CASQHPTGSQTYGYTF. CDR3 bases: TGTGCCTCACAGCACCCGACAGGCTCACAAACCTATGGCTACACCTTC.

The chain has TRBV19 and TRBJ2-2, with a weak D call TRBD2 (5 bases). Germline V gives CDR1 LNHDA, CDR2 SQIVND (reference sequence). V was clipped by 6 bases and J by 4 bases, with 12 bases between them. This CDR3 spans 14 amino acids. The CDR3 region is CASRWERVTGELFF. CDR3 DNA: TGTGCCAGTAGGTGGGAGAGAGTCACCGGGGAGCTGTTTTTT.

This chain uses TRBV6-1 with TRBJ2-5; the match to TRBD2 covers 8 bases. Germline values: CDR1 MNHNS, CDR2 SASEGT. The CDR3 extends over 14 amino acids. V was pared by 7 bases and J by 1 base, with 5 bases of the junction left unmatched. For the CDR3, the DNA is TGTGCCAGCACAGCACTAGCGGTCCAAGAGACCCAGTACTTC. It encodes CASTALAVQETQYF.

The chain couples TRBV27 to TRBJ2-1; unclear D gene. Germline V CDR1 and CDR2: MNHEY, SMNVEV (reference sequence). The CDR3 consists of 17 residues. V was cut by 2 bases and J by 3 bases, with 17 bases left in between. CDR3 bases: TGTGCCAGCAGTTTACGGTCTCTGGGTAGGGTCTACAATGAGCAGTTCTTC. This sequence encodes CASSLRSLGRVYNEQFF.

This clone was seen once. This same CDR3 is encoded by further DNA sequences in the sample. This chain joins TRBV19 and TRBJ2-3; unclear D gene. V lost 3 bases, J lost 5 bases, and 9 bases lay in between. CDR1 is LNHDA, CDR2 SQIVND, per germline (reference sequence). The CDR3 is 13 amino acids. CDR3 coding DNA: TGTGCCAGTAGTATCAGAGGAGTAGATACGCAGTATTTT. Translating gives CASSIRGVDTQYF.

In the case of this clone: A read error may produce the germline difference seen at one junction end. The chain uses TRBV13 and TRBJ2-5; perhaps TRBD2 as D (5 bases). In germline, CDR1 is PRHDT, CDR2 FYEKMQ (reference sequence). The CDR3 extends over 15 amino acids. CDR3 region: CASSLGFGGWETQYF. The DNA for the CDR3 is TGTGCCAGCAGCCTAGGGTTTGGAGGTTGGGAGACCCAGTACTTC. The whole variable domain, filled in from reference TRBV13 and TRBJ2-5, reads AAGVIQSPRHLIKEKRETATLKCYPIPRHDTVYWYQQGPGQDPQFLISFYEKMQSDKGSIPDRFSAQQFSDYHSELNMSSLELGDSALYFCASSLGFGGWETQYFGPGTRLLVL.

This clone was counted a single time. The CDR3: CASSLGGGVGTQYF. The CDR3 DNA sequence: TGTGCCAGCAGCTTAGGCGGCGGGGTGGGGACCCAGTACTTC. V and J are TRBV7-9 and TRBJ2-5; a weak D match, TRBD2 (6 bases). The V and J ends lost 1 base and 7 bases respectively, with 13 bases between them. Germline V gene data show CDR1 as SEHNR and CDR2 as FQNEAQ (reference sequence). The CDR3 loop spans 14 amino acids.

V is TRBV5-1 and J is TRBJ2-7, with D uncertain. Trimming took off 0 bases at V and 7 bases at J, with 14 bases between the two ends. Germline V gene data show CDR1 as SGHRS and CDR2 as YFSETQ. The CDR3 contains 14 residues. DNA for the CDR3: TGCGCCAGCAGCTTGGGAGTAACCTGGGGAGAGCAGTACTTC. As protein: CASSLGVTWGEQYF.